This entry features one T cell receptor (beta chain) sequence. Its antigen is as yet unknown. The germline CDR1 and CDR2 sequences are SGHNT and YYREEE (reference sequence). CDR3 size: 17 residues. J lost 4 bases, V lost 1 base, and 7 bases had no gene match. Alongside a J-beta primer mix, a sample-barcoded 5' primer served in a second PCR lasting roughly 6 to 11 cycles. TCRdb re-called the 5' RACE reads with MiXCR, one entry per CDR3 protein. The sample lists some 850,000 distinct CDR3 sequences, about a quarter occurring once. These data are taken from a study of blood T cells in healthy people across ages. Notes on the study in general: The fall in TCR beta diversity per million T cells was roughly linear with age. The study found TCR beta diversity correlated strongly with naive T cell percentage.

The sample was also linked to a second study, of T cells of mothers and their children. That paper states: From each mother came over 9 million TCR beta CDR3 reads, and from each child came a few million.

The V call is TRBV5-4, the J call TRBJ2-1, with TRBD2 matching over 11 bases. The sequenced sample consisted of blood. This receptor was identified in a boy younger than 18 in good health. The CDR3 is CASSLRAASGGYNEQFF. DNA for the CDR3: TGTGCCAGCAGCTTGAGAGCCGCTAGCGGGGGGTACAATGAGCAGTTCTTC.